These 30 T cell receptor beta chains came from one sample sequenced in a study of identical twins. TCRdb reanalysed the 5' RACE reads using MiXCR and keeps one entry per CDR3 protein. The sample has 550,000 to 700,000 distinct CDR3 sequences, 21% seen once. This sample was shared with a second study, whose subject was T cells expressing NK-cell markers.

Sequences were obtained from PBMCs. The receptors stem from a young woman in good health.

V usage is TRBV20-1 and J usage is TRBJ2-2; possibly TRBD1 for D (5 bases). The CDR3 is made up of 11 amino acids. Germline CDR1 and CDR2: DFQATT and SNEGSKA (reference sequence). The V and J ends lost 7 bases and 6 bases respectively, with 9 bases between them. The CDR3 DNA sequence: TGCAGTGTGCAGGGATCCGGGGAGCTGTTTTTT. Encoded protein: CSVQGSGELFF.

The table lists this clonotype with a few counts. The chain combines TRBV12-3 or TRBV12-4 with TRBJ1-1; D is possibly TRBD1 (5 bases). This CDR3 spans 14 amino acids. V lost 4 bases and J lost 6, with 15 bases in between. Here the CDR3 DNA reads TGTGCCAGCAGTTATCGGGGGGAAGTGGCTGAAGCTTTCTTT. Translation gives CASSYRGEVAEAFF.

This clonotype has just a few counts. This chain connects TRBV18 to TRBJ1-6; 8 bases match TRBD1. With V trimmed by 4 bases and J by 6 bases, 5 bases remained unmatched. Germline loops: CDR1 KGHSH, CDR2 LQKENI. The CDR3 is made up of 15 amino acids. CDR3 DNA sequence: TGTGCCAGCTCACAACCGGGACAGGTTAATTCACCCCTCCACTTT. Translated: CASSQPGQVNSPLHF.

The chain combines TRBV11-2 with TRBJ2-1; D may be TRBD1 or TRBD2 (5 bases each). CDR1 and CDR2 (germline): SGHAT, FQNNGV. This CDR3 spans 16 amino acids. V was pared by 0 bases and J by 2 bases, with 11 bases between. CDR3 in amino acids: CASSLDDGTTYNEQFF. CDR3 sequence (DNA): TGTGCCAGCAGCTTAGATGACGGGACCACCTACAATGAGCAGTTCTTC.

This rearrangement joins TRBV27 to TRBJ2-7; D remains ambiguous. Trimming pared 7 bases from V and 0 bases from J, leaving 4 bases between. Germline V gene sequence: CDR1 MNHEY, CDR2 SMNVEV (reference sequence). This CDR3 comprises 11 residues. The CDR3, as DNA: TGTGCCAGCATGAGCTCCTACGAGCAGTACTTC. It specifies CASMSSYEQYF.

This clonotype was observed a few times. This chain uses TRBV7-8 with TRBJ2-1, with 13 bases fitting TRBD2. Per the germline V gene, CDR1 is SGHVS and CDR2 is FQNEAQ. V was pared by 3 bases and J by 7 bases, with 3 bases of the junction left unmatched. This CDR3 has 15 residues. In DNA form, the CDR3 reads TGTGCCAGCAGCTTCCGGACTAGCGGGAGTAATGAGCAGTTCTTC. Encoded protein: CASSFRTSGSNEQFF. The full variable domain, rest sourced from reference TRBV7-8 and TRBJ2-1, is GAGVSQSPRYKVAKRGQDVALRCDPISGHVSLFWYQQALGQGPEFLTYFQNEAQLDKSGLPSDRFFAERPEGSVSTLKIQRTQQEDSAVYLCASSFRTSGSNEQFFGPGTRLTVL.

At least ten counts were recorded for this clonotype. Written as DNA, the CDR3 is TGCAGCGTTACAGGGGGCATAGGGAATGAGCAGTTCTTC. Protein sequence: CSVTGGIGNEQFF. The rearrangement uses TRBV29-1 and TRBJ2-1, with 9 bases that match TRBD1. CDR3 length: 13 amino acids. Germline values: CDR1 SQVTM, CDR2 ANQGSEA. Trimming cost V 5 bases and J 7 bases; bases outside gene matches: 6.

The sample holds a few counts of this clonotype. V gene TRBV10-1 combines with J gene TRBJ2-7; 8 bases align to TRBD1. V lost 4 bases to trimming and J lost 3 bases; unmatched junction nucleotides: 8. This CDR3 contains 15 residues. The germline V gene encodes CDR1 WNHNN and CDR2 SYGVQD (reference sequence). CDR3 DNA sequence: TGCGCCAGCAGTGCTGGACAGGGCACCCACTACGAGCAGTACTTC. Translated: CASSAGQGTHYEQYF.

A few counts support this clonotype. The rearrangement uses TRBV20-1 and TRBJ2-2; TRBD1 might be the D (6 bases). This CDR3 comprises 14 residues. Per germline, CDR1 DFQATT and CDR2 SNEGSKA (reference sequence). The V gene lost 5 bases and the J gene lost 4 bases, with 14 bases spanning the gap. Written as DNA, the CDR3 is TGCAGTGCTCGACGCACACAGGGCACCGGGGAGCTGTTTTTT. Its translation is CSARRTQGTGELFF.

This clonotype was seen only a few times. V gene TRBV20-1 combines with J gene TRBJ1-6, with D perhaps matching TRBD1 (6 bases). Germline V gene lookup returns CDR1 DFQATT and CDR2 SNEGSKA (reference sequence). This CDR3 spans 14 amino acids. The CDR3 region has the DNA TGCAGCACGAGAGACAGGACATATAATTCACCCCTCCACTTT. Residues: CSTRDRTYNSPLHF.

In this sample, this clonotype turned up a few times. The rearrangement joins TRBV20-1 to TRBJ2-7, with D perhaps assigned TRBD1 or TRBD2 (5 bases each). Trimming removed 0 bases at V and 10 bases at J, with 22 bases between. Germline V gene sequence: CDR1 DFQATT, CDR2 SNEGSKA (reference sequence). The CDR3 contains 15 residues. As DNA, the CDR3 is TGCAGTGCTAGAGATTTGAAGGGGACGGCCCTACGACAGTACTTC. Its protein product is CSARDLKGTALRQYF.

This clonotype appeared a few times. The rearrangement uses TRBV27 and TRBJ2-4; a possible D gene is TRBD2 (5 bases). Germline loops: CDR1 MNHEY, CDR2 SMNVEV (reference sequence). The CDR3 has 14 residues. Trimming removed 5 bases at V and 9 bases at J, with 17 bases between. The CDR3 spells CASSPSGMDVIQYF. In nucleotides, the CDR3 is TGTGCCAGCAGTCCTTCGGGGATGGACGTCATTCAGTACTTC.

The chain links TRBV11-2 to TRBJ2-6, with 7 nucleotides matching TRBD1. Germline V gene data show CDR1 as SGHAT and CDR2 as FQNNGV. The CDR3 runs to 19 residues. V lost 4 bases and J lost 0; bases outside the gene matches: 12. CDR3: CASSSHRDSIVSGANVLTF. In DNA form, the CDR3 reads TGTGCCAGCAGCTCACACCGGGACAGCATAGTCTCTGGGGCCAACGTCCTGACTTTC.

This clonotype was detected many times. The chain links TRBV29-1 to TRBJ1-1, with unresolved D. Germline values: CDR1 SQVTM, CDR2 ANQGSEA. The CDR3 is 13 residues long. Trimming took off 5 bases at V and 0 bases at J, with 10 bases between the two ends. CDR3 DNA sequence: TGCAGCGTTTCCCCCAGTTTGAACACTGAAGCTTTCTTT. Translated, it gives CSVSPSLNTEAFF.

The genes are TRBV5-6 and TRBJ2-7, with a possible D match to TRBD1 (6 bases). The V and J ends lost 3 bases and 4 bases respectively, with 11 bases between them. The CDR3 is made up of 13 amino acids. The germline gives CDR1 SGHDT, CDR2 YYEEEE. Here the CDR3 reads CASSWGQTYEQYF. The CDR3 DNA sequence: TGTGCCAGCAGCTGGGGGCAGACTTACGAGCAGTACTTC.

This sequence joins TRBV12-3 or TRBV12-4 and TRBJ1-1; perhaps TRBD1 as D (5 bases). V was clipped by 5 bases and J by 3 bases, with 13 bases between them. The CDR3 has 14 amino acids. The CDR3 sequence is CASSPTGGYTEAFF. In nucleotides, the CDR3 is TGTGCCAGCAGTCCGACGGGGGGATACACTGAAGCTTTCTTT.

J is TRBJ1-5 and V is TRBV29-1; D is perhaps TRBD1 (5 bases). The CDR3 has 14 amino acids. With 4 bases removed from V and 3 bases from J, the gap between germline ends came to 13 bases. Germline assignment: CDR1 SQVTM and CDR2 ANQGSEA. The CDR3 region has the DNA TGCAGCGTTGTGGCAGGGTCGGCCAATCAGCCCCAGCATTTT. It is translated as CSVVAGSANQPQHF.

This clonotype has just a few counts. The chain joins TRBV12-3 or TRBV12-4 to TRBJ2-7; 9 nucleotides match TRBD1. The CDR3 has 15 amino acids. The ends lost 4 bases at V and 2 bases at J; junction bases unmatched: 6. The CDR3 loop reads CASSYLGTGTYEQYF. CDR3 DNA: TGTGCCAGCAGTTACTTAGGGACAGGGACCTACGAGCAGTACTTC.

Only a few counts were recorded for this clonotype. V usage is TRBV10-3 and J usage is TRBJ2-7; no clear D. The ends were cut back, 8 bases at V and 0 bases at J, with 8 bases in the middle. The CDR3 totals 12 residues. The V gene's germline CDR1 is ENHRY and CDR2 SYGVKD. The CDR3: CAIGPDSYEQYF. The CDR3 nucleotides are TGTGCCATCGGACCCGACTCCTACGAGCAGTACTTC.

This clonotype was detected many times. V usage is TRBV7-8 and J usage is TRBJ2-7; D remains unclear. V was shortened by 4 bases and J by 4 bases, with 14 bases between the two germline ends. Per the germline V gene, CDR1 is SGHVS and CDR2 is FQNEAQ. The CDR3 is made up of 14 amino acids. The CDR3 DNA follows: TGTGCCAGCAGCTCCTCCGATGGAGTTTACGAGCAGTACTTC. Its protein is CASSSSDGVYEQYF.

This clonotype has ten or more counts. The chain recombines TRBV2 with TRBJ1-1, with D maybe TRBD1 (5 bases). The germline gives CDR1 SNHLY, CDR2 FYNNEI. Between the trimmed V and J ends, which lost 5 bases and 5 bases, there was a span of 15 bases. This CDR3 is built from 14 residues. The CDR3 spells CASSSDGGGTEAFF. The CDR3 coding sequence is TGTGCCAGCAGTTCGGACGGGGGGGGTACTGAAGCTTTCTTT.

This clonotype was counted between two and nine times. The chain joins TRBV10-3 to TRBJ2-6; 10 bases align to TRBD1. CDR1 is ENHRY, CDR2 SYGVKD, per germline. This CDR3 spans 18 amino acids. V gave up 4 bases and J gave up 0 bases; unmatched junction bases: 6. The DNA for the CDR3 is TGTGCCATCAGTGTGCACGGGACAGGGGTCTCTGGGGCCAACGTCCTGACTTTC. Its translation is CAISVHGTGVSGANVLTF.

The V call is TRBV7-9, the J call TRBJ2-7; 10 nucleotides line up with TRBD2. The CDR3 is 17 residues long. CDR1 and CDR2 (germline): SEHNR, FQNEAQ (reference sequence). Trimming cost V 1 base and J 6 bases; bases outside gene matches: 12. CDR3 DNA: TGTGCCAGCAGCTTAGTAGATCTAGCGGGAGAGATGAGCGAGCAGTACTTC. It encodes CASSLVDLAGEMSEQYF.

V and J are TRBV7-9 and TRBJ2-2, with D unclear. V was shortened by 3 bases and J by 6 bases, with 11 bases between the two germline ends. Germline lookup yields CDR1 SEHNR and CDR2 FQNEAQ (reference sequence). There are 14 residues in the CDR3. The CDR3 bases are TGTGCCAGCAGCTTGATGGGCTTACCCGGGGAGCTGTTTTTT. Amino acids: CASSLMGLPGELFF. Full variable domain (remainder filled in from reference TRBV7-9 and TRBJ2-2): DTGVSQNPRHKITKRGQNVTFRCDPISEHNRLYWYRQTLGQGPEFLTYFQNEAQLEKSRLLSDRFSAERPKGSFSTLEIQRTEQGDSAMYLCASSLMGLPGELFFGEGSRLTVL.

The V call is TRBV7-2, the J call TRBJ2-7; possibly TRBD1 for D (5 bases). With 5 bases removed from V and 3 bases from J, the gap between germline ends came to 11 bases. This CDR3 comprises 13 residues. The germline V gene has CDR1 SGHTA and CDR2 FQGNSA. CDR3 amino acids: CASSRSRVYEQYF. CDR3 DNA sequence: TGTGCCAGCAGCCGCAGCAGGGTCTACGAGCAGTACTTC.

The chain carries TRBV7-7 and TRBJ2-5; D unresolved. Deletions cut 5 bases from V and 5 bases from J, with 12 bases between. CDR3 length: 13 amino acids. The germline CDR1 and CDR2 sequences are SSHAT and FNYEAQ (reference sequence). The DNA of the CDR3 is TGTGCCAGCAGCATAGGAGCCCGGGAGACCCAGTACTTC. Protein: CASSIGARETQYF.

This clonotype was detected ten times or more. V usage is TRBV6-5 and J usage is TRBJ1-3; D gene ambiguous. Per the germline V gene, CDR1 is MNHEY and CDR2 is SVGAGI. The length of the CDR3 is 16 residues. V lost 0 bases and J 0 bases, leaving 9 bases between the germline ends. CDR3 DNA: TGTGCCAGCAGTTACTCGTTGTCGATCTCTGGAAACACCATATATTTT. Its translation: CASSYSLSISGNTIYF.

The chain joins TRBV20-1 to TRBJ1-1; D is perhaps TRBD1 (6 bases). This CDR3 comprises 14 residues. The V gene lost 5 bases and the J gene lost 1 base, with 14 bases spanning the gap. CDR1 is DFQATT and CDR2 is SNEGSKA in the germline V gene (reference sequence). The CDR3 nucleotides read TGCAGTGCTGGGCAGGGGTCGCGGAACACTGAAGCTTTCTTT. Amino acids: CSAGQGSRNTEAFF.

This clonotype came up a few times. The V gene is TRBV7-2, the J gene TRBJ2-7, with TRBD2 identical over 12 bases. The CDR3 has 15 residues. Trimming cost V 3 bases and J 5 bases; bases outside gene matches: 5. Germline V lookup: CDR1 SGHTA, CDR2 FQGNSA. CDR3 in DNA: TGTGCCAGCAGCTTTGCTAGCGGGAGGGGGGACGAGCAGTACTTC. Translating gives CASSFASGRGDEQYF.

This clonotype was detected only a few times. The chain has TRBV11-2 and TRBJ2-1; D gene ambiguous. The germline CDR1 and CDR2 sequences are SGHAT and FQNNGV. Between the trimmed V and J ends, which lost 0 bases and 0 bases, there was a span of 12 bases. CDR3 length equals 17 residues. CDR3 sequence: CASSLEATSLSYNEQFF. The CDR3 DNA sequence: TGTGCCAGCAGCTTAGAGGCTACCTCCCTCTCCTACAATGAGCAGTTCTTC. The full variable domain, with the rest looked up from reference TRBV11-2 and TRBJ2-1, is EAGVAQSPRYKIIEKRQSVAFWCNPISGHATLYWYQQILGQGPKLLIQFQNNGVVDDSQLPKDRFSAERLKGVDSTLKIQPAKLEDSAVYLCASSLEATSLSYNEQFFGPGTRLTVL.